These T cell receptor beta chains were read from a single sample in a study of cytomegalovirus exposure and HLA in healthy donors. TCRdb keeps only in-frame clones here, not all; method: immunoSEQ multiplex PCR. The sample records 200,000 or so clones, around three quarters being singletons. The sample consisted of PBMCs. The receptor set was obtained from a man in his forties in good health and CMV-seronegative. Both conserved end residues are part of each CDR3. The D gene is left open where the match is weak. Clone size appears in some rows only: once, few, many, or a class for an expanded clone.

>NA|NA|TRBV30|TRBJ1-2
TGTGCCTGGAGTGTGAGCAGGGTGGGTAACTATGGCTACACCTTC
CAWSVSRVGNYGYTF
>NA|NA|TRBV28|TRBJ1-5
TGTGCCAGCAGTTCCAATCAGCGGACTCCTCCCCGGCCCCAGCATTTT
CASSSNQRTPPRPQHF
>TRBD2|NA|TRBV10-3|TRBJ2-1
TGTGCCATCACTTGGCGGGAGGTAAATGTCGATGAGCAGTTCTTC
CAITWREVNVDEQFF
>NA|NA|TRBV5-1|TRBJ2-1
TGCGCCAGCAGCCTGAGCGGAGGGCGGGGATCCTACAATGAGCAGTTCTTC
CASSLSGGRGSYNEQFF
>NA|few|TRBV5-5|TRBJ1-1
TGTGCCAGCAGCTTGGGGCAGGTGATGAACACTGAAGCTTTCTTT
CASSLGQVMNTEAFF
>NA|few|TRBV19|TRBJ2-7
TGTGCCAGTAGTGCCTTGGGGGCAAGCCCCACTTTCTACGAGCAGTACTTC
CASSALGASPTFYEQYF
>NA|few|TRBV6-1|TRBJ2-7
TGTGCCAGCATGGACAGTGGTCTGGAAAACGAGCAGTACTTC
CASMDSGLENEQYF
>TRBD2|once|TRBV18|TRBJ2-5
TGTGCCAGCTCACCGGCGGGGCTAGCGGGGATAGAGCAGTACTTC
CASSPAGLAGIEQYF
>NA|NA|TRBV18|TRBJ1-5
TGTGCCAGCTCACCACAGGGTCGGGGACAGCCCCAGCATTTT
CASSPQGRGQPQHF
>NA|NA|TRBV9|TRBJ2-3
TGTGCCAGCAGCGTAGTCCCCGGGAGCACAGATACGCAGTATTTT
CASSVVPGSTDTQYF
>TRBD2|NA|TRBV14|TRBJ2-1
TGTGCCAGCAGCCAAGGGACTAGCGGGGAAGGTGAGCAGTTCTTC
CASSQGTSGEGEQFF